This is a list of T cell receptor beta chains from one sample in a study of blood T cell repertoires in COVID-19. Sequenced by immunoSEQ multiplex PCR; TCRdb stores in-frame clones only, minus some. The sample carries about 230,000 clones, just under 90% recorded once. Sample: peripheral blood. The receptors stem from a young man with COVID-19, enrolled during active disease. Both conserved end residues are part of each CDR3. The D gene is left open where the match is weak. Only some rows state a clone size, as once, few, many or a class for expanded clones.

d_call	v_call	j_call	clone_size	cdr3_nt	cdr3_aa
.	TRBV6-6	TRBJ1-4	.	TGTGCCAGCAGTTTTGAGGATGGTGAAAAACTGTTTTTT	CASSFEDGEKLFF
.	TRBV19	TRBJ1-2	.	TGTGCCAGTAGTGACGCCGACACTAACTATGGCTACACCTTC	CASSDADTNYGYTF
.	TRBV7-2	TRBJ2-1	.	TGTGCCAGCAGCCCTCAGGGGTACAATGAGCAGTTCTTC	CASSPQGYNEQFF
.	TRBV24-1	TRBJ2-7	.	TGTGCCACCAGTGATTTTAATTCGATCTCCCCTAGCTACTACGAGCAGTACTTC	CATSDFNSISPSYYEQYF
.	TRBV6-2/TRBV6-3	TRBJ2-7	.	TGTGCCAGCAGTTACCCCTCCCAGGGGATTTCCTACGAGCAGTACTTC	CASSYPSQGISYEQYF
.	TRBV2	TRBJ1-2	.	TGTGCCAGCAGTGCCACAGGGTTTGGCGGCTACACCTTC	CASSATGFGGYTF
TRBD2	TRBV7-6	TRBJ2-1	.	TGTGCCAGCGTCACCCTTAGCGGGGGCTCCTACAATGAGCAGTTCTTC	CASVTLSGGSYNEQFF
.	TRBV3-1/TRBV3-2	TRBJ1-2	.	TGTGCCAGCAGCCAAGAGGGGGCTGTTGTCTATGGCTACACCTTC	CASSQEGAVVYGYTF
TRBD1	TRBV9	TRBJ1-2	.	TGTGCCAGCAGTTCAACCCGGGTGGGGACAGGGTACGATGGCTACACCTTC	CASSSTRVGTGYDGYTF
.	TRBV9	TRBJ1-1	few	TGTGCCAGCAGCGCCCCTGGAGGGGTGTGGTCTGAAGCTTTCTTT	CASSAPGGVWSEAFF
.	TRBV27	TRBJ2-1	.	TGTGCCAGCACCCCCGGCCACAGGGCCAATGAGCAGTTCTTC	CASTPGHRANEQFF
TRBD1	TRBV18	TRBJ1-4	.	TGTGCCAGCTCACCCCCGGCGACAGGGGGCATGGTCAGGGAAAAACTGTTTTTT	CASSPPATGGMVREKLFF
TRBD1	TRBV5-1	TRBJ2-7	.	TGCGCCAGCAGGGCCGGACAGGGGGCTGTCGAGCAGTACTTC	CASRAGQGAVEQYF
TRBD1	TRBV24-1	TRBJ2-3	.	TGTGCCACCAGTGAACTCCGGGACAGTGGCACAGATACGCAGTATTTT	CATSELRDSGTDTQYF
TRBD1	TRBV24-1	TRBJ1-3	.	TGTGCCACCAGTGATTTCCACAAAGGGCAAACAGGGGAGAGCTCTGGAAACACCATATATTTT	CATSDFHKGQTGESSGNTIYF
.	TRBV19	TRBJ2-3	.	TGTGCCAGTAGTATGGAATTAAGGAGGACAAGGGACTTCCGGGCTCCGGTTACGCAGTATTTT	CASSMELRRTRDFRAPVTQYF
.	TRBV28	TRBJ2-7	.	TGTGCCAGCAGTCCTGCGGGTTTGACGTACGAGCAGTACTTC	CASSPAGLTYEQYF
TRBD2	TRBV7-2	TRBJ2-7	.	TGTGCCAGCAGCTGGAGCGGGAGCTCCTACGAGCAGTACTTC	CASSWSGSSYEQYF
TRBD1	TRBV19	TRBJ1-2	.	TGTGCCACCAGGACAGGAACTCTCGAGGGCTACACCTTC	CATRTGTLEGYTF
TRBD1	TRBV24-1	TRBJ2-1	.	TGTGCCACCAGTGATACGGGACAGGGGGGTGAGCAGTTCTTC	CATSDTGQGGEQFF